Shown below are 10 T cell receptor beta chains from a single sample sequenced in a study of T-cell memory formation after mild COVID-19. Via MiXCR, TCRdb re-called the 5' RACE reads, giving one row per CDR3 protein. In the table there are just over 200,000 distinct CDR3 sequences, around 8.8% of which are singletons. Material for sequencing was PBMCs or a T cell subset sorted from them (not recorded which). All receptors derive from a man between 18 and 29 years old who had mild COVID-19 (a few samples of this study predate the infection). Cell type and time point are not known.

This clonotype occurred a few times. The V and J genes are TRBV20-1 and TRBJ2-1; 10 bases align to TRBD2. CDR1 is DFQATT and CDR2 is SNEGSKA in the germline V gene (reference sequence). The J segment lost 6 bases and the V segment lost 6 bases, leaving 8 bases of the junction unmatched. The CDR3 spans 14 residues. In nucleotides, the CDR3 is TGCAGTGCCCGGGCTAGCGGGGGCTTCAATGAGCAGTTCTTC. Its protein product is CSARASGGFNEQFF.

The gene calls are TRBV6-5 and TRBJ2-5; TRBD2 matches 11 bases. The CDR3 consists of 17 residues. J gave up 2 bases and V 1 base, and 6 bases lay outside the gene matches. The germline gives CDR1 MNHEY, CDR2 SVGAGI. DNA of the CDR3: TGTGCCAGCAGTTACTTTCCGGGACTAGCGGCGCAAGAGACCCAGTACTTC. Its protein product is CASSYFPGLAAQETQYF.

On this clonotype: The CDR3 does not end in the conserved phenylalanine or tryptophan, so this is likely a read error. CDR3 amino acids: CASRARLAGGQTEQFS. The CDR3 bases are TGTGCCAGTAGAGCCCGACTAGCGGGGGGGCAGACTGAGCAGTTCTCC. The gene calls are TRBV19 and TRBJ2-1; 14 bases fit TRBD2. The germline CDR1 and CDR2 sequences are LNHDA and SQIVND (reference sequence). The CDR3 is made up of 16 amino acids. The J segment lost 9 bases and the V segment lost 6 bases, leaving 10 bases of the junction unmatched.

This clonotype was counted a few times. This chain uses TRBV4-3 with TRBJ2-3; D possibly corresponds to TRBD1 (6 bases). Trimming shortened V by 2 bases and J by 6 bases, and 18 bases separated the two germline ends. Germline V gives CDR1 LGHNA, CDR2 YSLEER. CDR3 length equals 16 residues. DNA for the CDR3: TGCGCCAGCAGCCAAACACCAGGGGTGATTTTTGATACGCAGTATTTT. It translates to CASSQTPGVIFDTQYF.

This clonotype occurred a few times. This chain joins TRBV7-2 and TRBJ2-7; 9 nucleotides match TRBD2. This CDR3 comprises 14 residues. With V trimmed by 5 bases and J by 2 bases, 4 bases remained unmatched. Germline CDR1 SGHTA, CDR2 FQGNSA. For the CDR3, the DNA is TGTGCCAGCAGCCCTAGCGGGGCCACCTACGAGCAGTACTTC. Translation gives CASSPSGATYEQYF.

This clonotype was seen at least ten times. The rearrangement joins TRBV4-2 to TRBJ1-3; 7 bases line up with TRBD1. There are 15 residues in the CDR3. V lost 4 bases and J lost 8; bases outside the gene matches: 11. Germline CDR1 reads LGHNA; CDR2 reads YNFKEQ. CDR3 in DNA: TGTGCCAGCAGCCGGTCGGGACAGCGCGAAGACACCATATATTTT. It codes for CASSRSGQREDTIYF.

The sample holds a few counts of this clonotype. The J gene is TRBJ1-6, the V gene TRBV7-9; D unresolved. CDR3 size: 15 residues. The V end was cut by 3 bases, the J end by 10 bases, with 16 bases between. Germline V gene data show CDR1 as SEHNR and CDR2 as FQNEAQ (reference sequence). CDR3 bases: TGTGCCAGCAGCTTCGGACGGGCGCTTGGCTCACCCCTCCACTTT. It codes for CASSFGRALGSPLHF.

The V gene is TRBV5-1, the J gene TRBJ2-2; tentative D call: TRBD1 (6 bases). CDR3 length: 15 residues. V was cut by 5 bases and J by 0 bases, with 11 bases left in between. Per germline, CDR1 SGHRS and CDR2 YFSETQ. Written as DNA, the CDR3 is TGCGCCAGCAGACCCGGACAGCCGAACACCGGGGAGCTGTTTTTT. It translates to CASRPGQPNTGELFF.

This sequence joins TRBV29-1 and TRBJ1-2; TRBD1 might be the D (6 bases). The CDR3 totals 13 residues. In germline, CDR1 is SQVTM, CDR2 ANQGSEA. V was pared by 5 bases and J by 4 bases, with 14 bases between. The CDR3 sequence: CSVTTGLIYGYTF. The CDR3 region has the DNA TGCAGCGTTACGACAGGCCTTATCTATGGCTACACCTTC. Together with reference TRBV29-1 and TRBJ1-2, the CDR3 gives the full variable domain: SAVISQKPSRDICQRGTSLTIQCQVDSQVTMMFWYRQQPGQSLTLIATANQGSEATYESGFVIDKFPISRPNLTFSTLTVSNMSPEDSSIYLCSVTTGLIYGYTFGSGTRLTVV.

This clonotype has a count of ten or more. This sequence joins TRBV12-3 or TRBV12-4 and TRBJ1-5, with a weak D call TRBD1 (5 bases). V was trimmed by 5 bases and J by 7 bases, leaving 15 bases between them. This CDR3 has 14 amino acids. The CDR3 here is CASSVPGLRQPQHF. CDR3 in DNA: TGTGCCAGCAGTGTACCGGGACTGAGACAGCCCCAGCATTTT.